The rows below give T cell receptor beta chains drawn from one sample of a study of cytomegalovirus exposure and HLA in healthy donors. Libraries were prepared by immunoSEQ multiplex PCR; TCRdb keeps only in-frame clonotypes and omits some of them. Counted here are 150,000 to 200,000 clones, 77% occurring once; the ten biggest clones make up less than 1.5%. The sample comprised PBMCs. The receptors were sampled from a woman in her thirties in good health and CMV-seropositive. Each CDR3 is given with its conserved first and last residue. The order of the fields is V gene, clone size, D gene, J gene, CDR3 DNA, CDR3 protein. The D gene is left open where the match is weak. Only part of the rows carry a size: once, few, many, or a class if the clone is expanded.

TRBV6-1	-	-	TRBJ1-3	TGTGCCAGCAGTGATCATGCAGGGTTTGGAAACACCATATATTTT	CASSDHAGFGNTIYF
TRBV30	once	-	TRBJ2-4	TGTGCCTGCCCTCAATACGGGGGTCCGGGGAACATTCAGTACTTC	CACPQYGGPGNIQYF
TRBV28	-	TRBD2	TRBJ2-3	TGTGCCAGCAGCTATGAGCGGCGGGGGGATACGCAGTATTTT	CASSYERRGDTQYF
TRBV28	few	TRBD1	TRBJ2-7	TGTGCCAGCAGGGTGACAGGGGACTACGAGCAGTACTTC	CASRVTGDYEQYF
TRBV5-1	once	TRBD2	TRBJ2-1	TGCGCCAGCAGCTCCCTAGGGGCGGGAGGGAACAATGAGCAGTTCTTC	CASSSLGAGGNNEQFF
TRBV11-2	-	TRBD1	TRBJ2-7	TGTGCCAGCAGCTTTACCCGGGACAGATCCTACGAGCAGTACTTC	CASSFTRDRSYEQYF
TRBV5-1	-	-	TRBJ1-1	TGCGCCAGCAGCTTCGACGTTCAGGGCGGGAACACTGAAGCTTTCTTT	CASSFDVQGGNTEAFF
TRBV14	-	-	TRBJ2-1	TGTGCCAGCAGCCAGCTTTTGGGGGGGCGTAGTGAGCAGTTCTTC	CASSQLLGGRSEQFF
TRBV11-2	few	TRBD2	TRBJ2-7	TGTGCCAGCAGCTTAGGGCTAGCGGGAGGGGTAAGCGAGCAGTACTTC	CASSLGLAGGVSEQYF
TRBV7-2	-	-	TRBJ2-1	TGTGCCAGCAGCTTAGGGGAGGTCAGGGTCTTC	CASSLGEVRVF
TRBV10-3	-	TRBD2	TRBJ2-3	TGTGCCATCAGTTTGGGACTAGCGGGAATAAGCACAGATACGCAGTATTTT	CAISLGLAGISTDTQYF
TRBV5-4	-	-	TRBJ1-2	TGTGCCAGCAGCTTGGCGGCAGGGCTGCTAAGCTATGGCTACACCTTC	CASSLAAGLLSYGYTF